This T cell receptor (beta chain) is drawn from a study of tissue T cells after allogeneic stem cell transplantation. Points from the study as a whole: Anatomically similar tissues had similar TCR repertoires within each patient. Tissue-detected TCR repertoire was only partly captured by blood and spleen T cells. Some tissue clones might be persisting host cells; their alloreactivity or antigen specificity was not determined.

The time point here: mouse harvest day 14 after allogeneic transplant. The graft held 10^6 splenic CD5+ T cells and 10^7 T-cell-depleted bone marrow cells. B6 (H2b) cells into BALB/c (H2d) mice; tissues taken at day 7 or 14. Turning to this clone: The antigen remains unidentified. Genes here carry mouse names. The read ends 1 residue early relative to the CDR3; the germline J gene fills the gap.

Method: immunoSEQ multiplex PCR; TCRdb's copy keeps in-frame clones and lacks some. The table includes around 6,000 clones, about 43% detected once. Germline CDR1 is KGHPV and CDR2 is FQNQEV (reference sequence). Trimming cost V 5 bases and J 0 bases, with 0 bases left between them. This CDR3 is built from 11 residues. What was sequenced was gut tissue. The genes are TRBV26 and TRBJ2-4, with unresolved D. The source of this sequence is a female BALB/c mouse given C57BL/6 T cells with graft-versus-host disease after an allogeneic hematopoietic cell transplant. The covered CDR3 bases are TGTGCCAGCAGTAGTCAAAACACCTTGTAC. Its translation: CASSSQNTLY. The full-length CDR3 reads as CASSSQNTLYF.